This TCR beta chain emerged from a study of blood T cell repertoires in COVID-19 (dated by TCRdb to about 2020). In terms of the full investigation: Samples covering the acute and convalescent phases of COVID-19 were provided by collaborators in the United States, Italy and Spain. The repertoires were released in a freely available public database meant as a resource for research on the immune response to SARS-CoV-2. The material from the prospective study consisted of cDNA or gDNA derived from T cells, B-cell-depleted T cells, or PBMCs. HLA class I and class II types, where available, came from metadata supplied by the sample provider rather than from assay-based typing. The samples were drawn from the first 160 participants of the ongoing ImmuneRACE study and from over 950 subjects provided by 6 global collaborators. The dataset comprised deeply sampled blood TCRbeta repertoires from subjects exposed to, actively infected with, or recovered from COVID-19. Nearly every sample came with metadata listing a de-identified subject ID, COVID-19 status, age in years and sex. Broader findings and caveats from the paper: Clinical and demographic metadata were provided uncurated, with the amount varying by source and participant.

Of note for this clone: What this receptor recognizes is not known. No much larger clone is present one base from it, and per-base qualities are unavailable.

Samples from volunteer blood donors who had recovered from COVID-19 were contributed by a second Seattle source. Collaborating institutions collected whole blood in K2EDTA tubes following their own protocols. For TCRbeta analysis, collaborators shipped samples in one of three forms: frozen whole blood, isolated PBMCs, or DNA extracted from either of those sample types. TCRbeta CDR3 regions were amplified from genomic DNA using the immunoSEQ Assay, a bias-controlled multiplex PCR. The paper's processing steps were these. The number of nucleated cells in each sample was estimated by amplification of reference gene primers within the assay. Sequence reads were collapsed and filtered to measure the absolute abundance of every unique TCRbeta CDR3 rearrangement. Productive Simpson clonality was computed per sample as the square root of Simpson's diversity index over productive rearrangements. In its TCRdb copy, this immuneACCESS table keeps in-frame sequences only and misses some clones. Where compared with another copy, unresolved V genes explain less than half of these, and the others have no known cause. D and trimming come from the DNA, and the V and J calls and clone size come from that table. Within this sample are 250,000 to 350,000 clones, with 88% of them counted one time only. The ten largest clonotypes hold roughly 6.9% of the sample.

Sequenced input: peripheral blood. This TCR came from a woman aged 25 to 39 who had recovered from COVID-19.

The DNA sequence is given as TGCAGCGTTGACGGACTCCCCTTTGGGCAGTTCTTC. Its protein reads: CSVDGLPFGQFF. In this chain, TRBV29-1 is recombined with TRBJ2-1, with TRBD2 tentatively as D gene (5 bases match). The junction carries 15 bases between V and J, which are trimmed by 3 bases and 12 bases respectively. Sequences SQVTM (CDR1) and ANQGSEA (CDR2) are obtained from the germline V gene. Inclusive of the bounding cysteine and phenylalanine, the CDR3 is 12 residues long. Only CDR3 DNA remains: 36 bases, in frame from the first base.